This T cell receptor (beta chain) was sequenced in a study of blood T cell repertoires in COVID-19. CDR3 length equals 14 residues. V lost 5 bases and J 4 bases, leaving 13 bases between the germline ends. The germline V gene encodes CDR1 SGHVS and CDR2 FQNEAQ. This table comes from immunoSEQ multiplex PCR, and its TCRdb copy is limited to in-frame clones, with some not included. The table includes 200,000 or so clones, around nine tenths detected once. The chain carries TRBV7-8 and TRBJ2-3; D might be TRBD2 (6 bases). Sequences were obtained from peripheral blood. This clonotype was obtained from a woman aged 60 to 75 with acute or convalescent COVID-19. CDR3 coding DNA: TGTGCCAGCAGCGACCAGCGGGTGTCAGATACGCAGTATTTT. This sequence encodes CASSDQRVSDTQYF. Looking up the rest from reference TRBV7-8 and TRBJ2-3 gives the full variable domain: GAGVSQSPRYKVAKRGQDVALRCDPISGHVSLFWYQQALGQGPEFLTYFQNEAQLDKSGLPSDRFFAERPEGSVSTLKIQRTQQEDSAVYLCASSDQRVSDTQYFGPGTRLTVL.